The 18 T cell receptor beta chains in this list originate from one sample, sequenced in a study of shared clonotypes between healthy human individuals. TCRdb's copy holds only in-frame clones and misses some; the assay was immunoSEQ multiplex PCR. The sample lists about 2.3 million clones, roughly 93% occurring once. The sequenced sample consisted of naive CD4+ T cells from PBMCs. As to subset: CD45RA+ positively selected. The receptors were gathered from a man aged 18 to 30 in good health. Some clones in this sample may be carry-over from other donors' samples.

CDR3 amino acids: CASSFPGSPEQYF. CDR3 coding DNA: TGTGCCAGCAGCTTTCCGGGTAGTCCTGAGCAGTACTTC. The gene calls are TRBV11-2 and TRBJ2-7; D not resolved. The CDR3 consists of 13 residues. Germline V gene sequence: CDR1 SGHAT, CDR2 FQNNGV. Deletions cut 3 bases from V and 7 bases from J, with 13 bases between.

This clone was found a few times. The chain couples TRBV4-1 to TRBJ2-2; 10 positions agree with TRBD2. The CDR3 is made up of 17 amino acids. Germline CDR1 MGHRA, CDR2 YSYEKL. With V trimmed by 0 bases and J by 2 bases, 3 bases remained unmatched. The CDR3 region has the DNA TGCGCCAGCAGCCAAGACCTAGCGGGAGATAACACCGGGGAGCTGTTTTTT. Residues: CASSQDLAGDNTGELFF.

The genes are TRBV28 and TRBJ2-7; possible D gene TRBD1, 6 bases. V lost 5 bases to trimming and J lost 2 bases, with 13 bases between them. From germline, CDR1 is MDHEN and CDR2 SYDVKM. The CDR3 is made up of 14 amino acids. The CDR3 loop reads CASSTGTQTYEQYF. Here the CDR3 DNA reads TGTGCCAGCAGTACCGGGACACAGACCTACGAGCAGTACTTC.

The chain recombines TRBV5-1 with TRBJ2-6, with D possibly matching TRBD1 (5 bases). The CDR3 is 16 residues long. Trimming pared 3 bases from V and 4 bases from J, leaving 14 bases between. Germline V CDR1 and CDR2: SGHRS, YFSETQ. The CDR3 coding sequence is TGCGCCAGCAGCTGGTACCAGGGTGGAGGGGCCAACGTCCTGACTTTC. Translating it yields CASSWYQGGGANVLTF.

The V call is TRBV11-2, the J call TRBJ1-4, with D hard to call. The germline V and J ends were trimmed by 5 bases and 8 bases, with 18 bases remaining between them. Germline V gene lookup returns CDR1 SGHAT and CDR2 FQNNGV. CDR3 size: 15 residues. CDR3 DNA: TGTGCCAGCAGCCGGAGTAGGTTAGGCGGCGAAAAACTGTTTTTT. Protein: CASSRSRLGGEKLFF.

The chain links TRBV10-1 to TRBJ2-2; D ambiguous. CDR1 is WNHNN, CDR2 SYGVQD, per germline (reference sequence). The CDR3 is 13 residues long. V was shortened by 5 bases and J by 8 bases, with 12 bases between the two germline ends. This chain's CDR3 is CASSKIYSGELFF. CDR3 nucleotides: TGCGCCAGCAGTAAAATATATTCGGGGGAGCTGTTTTTT.

The chain links TRBV28 to TRBJ1-1; maybe TRBD1 (6 bases). The germline V gene has CDR1 MDHEN and CDR2 SYDVKM. Trimming took off 2 bases at V and 6 bases at J, with 13 bases between the two ends. This CDR3 comprises 14 residues. CDR3 amino acids: CASSLLTNRAEAFF. The CDR3 nucleotides are TGTGCCAGCAGTTTACTCACTAACAGGGCTGAAGCTTTCTTT.

J is TRBJ2-3 and V is TRBV5-1, with a tentative D call TRBD1 (8 bases). This CDR3 has 15 residues. Trimming stripped 4 bases from V and 4 bases from J, with 16 bases between. Germline lookup yields CDR1 SGHRS and CDR2 YFSETQ. CDR3 sequence: CASSRTGRGADTQYF. The CDR3 DNA is TGCGCCAGCAGCAGGACAGGGAGGGGGGCAGATACGCAGTATTTT.

This chain's CDR3 is CASRMTVEETQYF. The CDR3 DNA follows: TGTGCCAGCAGGATGACAGTAGAAGAGACCCAGTACTTC. V is TRBV6-5 and J is TRBJ2-5; the D gene is possibly TRBD1 (5 bases). This CDR3 spans 13 amino acids. Germline values: CDR1 MNHEY, CDR2 SVGAGI. Deletions cut 6 bases from V and 3 bases from J, with 11 bases between.

Only one count was recorded for this clone. The genes are TRBV28 and TRBJ2-3; 8 positions agree with TRBD2. CDR1 is MDHEN, CDR2 SYDVKM, per germline. The CDR3 extends over 18 amino acids. The J segment lost 4 bases and the V segment lost 5 bases, leaving 17 bases of the junction unmatched. In DNA, the CDR3 is TGTGCCAGCAGTCACCGTACCCCGCGCGGCGGGAGGTCAGATACGCAGTATTTT. This sequence encodes CASSHRTPRGGRSDTQYF.

The CDR3 bases are TGTGCCAGCTCACCAAGCGAGGGAGTGGAGACCCAGTACTTC. Translation gives CASSPSEGVETQYF. V and J are TRBV18 and TRBJ2-5, with D perhaps TRBD2 (5 bases). The V end lost 2 bases, the J end lost 5 bases, and 12 bases lay between the germline ends. This CDR3 region has 14 residues. CDR1 is KGHSH, CDR2 LQKENI, per germline.

In regard to this clone: Other DNA sequences in the same sample also yield this CDR3. The chain employs TRBV30 and TRBJ2-7; 8 bases agree with TRBD1. Trimming took 0 bases from V and 2 from J; bases not matched to a gene: 3. This CDR3 has 14 amino acids. CDR1 is GTSNPN, CDR2 SVGIG, per germline (reference sequence). The CDR3 nucleotides are TGTGCCTGGAGTGTTTCAGGGGGCCCCTACGAGCAGTACTTC. Its translation: CAWSVSGGPYEQYF.

The chain combines TRBV6-6 with TRBJ2-7; 9 nucleotides align to TRBD1. The V and J ends lost 8 bases and 2 bases, in that order; junction bases with no gene match: 4. In germline, CDR1 is MNHNY, CDR2 SVGAGI (reference sequence). This CDR3 region has 13 residues. The CDR3 nucleotides are TGTGCCAGCGGAGGACAGGGGACCTACGAGCAGTACTTC. Its protein product is CASGGQGTYEQYF.

This chain links TRBV28 with TRBJ2-7; 14 nucleotides match TRBD2. With V trimmed by 4 bases and J by 4 bases, 9 bases remained unmatched. This CDR3 is 17 amino acids long. Germline CDR1 and CDR2: MDHEN and SYDVKM. The CDR3 DNA reads TGTGCCAGCAGTTCCCACCGACTAGCGGGAGGGCAGTACGAGCAGTACTTC. As protein: CASSSHRLAGGQYEQYF.

Of note for this clone: Other DNA variants within this sample encode the same CDR3. As DNA, the CDR3 is TGTGCCAGCAGCCTACAGGGCCCGAACACTGAAGCTTTCTTT. Residues: CASSLQGPNTEAFF. This chain connects TRBV7-3 to TRBJ1-1; D is possibly TRBD1 (6 bases). The CDR3 loop spans 14 amino acids. Between the trimmed V and J ends, which lost 5 bases and 1 base, there was a span of 11 bases. Germline CDR1 and CDR2: SGHTA and FQGTGA.

The CDR3 sequence is CASKVTYLPDQPQHF. The CDR3 nucleotides are TGTGCCAGCAAGGTAACCTACCTCCCGGATCAGCCCCAGCATTTT. The chain has TRBV27 and TRBJ1-5; unclear D gene. CDR1 and CDR2 (germline): MNHEY, SMNVEV (reference sequence). The CDR3 has 15 residues. The V end lost 7 bases, the J end lost 5 bases, and 18 bases lay between the germline ends.

This chain uses TRBV7-8 with TRBJ2-3; 9 bases match TRBD1. Germline lookup yields CDR1 SGHVS and CDR2 FQNEAQ. The CDR3 has 14 amino acids. Germline trimming cut 5 bases from V and 6 bases from J; bases unmatched to any gene: 6. The CDR3 region is CASSERTGVDTQYF. The DNA for the CDR3 is TGTGCCAGCAGCGAACGGACAGGGGTGGATACGCAGTATTTT. The complete variable domain, with remaining parts taken from reference TRBV7-8 and TRBJ2-3, reads GAGVSQSPRYKVAKRGQDVALRCDPISGHVSLFWYQQALGQGPEFLTYFQNEAQLDKSGLPSDRFFAERPEGSVSTLKIQRTQQEDSAVYLCASSERTGVDTQYFGPGTRLTVL.

This rearrangement joins TRBV11-2 to TRBJ1-6; 8 bases are shared with TRBD1. This CDR3 has 14 amino acids. CDR1 is SGHAT, CDR2 FQNNGV, per germline. The ends lost 3 bases at V and 9 bases at J; junction bases unmatched: 4. This CDR3 is CASSLGQAFSPLHF. As DNA, the CDR3 is TGTGCCAGCAGCTTGGGACAGGCCTTTTCACCCCTCCACTTT.